Below are 6 T cell receptor beta chains sequenced from a single sample in a study of blood T cell repertoires in COVID-19. The protocol was immunoSEQ multiplex PCR, while the TCRdb copy is restricted to in-frame clones and leaves out a portion. Of over 400,000 clones listed, 85% to 90% are singletons. Sample: peripheral blood. These receptors were taken from a woman aged 45-65 years with COVID-19, enrolled during active disease.

The chain couples TRBV19 to TRBJ1-4; possible D gene TRBD1, 6 bases. This CDR3 spans 13 amino acids. With 10 bases removed from V and 8 bases from J, the gap between germline ends came to 17 bases. In germline, CDR1 is LNHDA, CDR2 SQIVND (reference sequence). In DNA, the CDR3 is TGTGCCACCGCCAACAGGGTACGGGAAAAACTGTTTTTT. This encodes CATANRVREKLFF.

This clone was seen a handful of times. This sample includes further DNA sequences coding for the same CDR3. This chain links TRBV5-1 with TRBJ1-4; TRBD1 aligns across 9 bases. Germline V gene sequence: CDR1 SGHRS, CDR2 YFSETQ. The CDR3 totals 14 residues. With 0 bases clipped from V and 7 bases from J, the junction kept 1 base outside the gene matches. CDR3 amino acids: CASSLGQGGEKLFF. CDR3 sequence (DNA): TGCGCCAGCAGCTTGGGACAGGGGGGTGAAAAACTGTTTTTT.

CDR3: CASSLDRGEQETQYF. CDR3 DNA sequence: TGTGCCAGCAGCTTAGACAGGGGCGAACAAGAGACCCAGTACTTC. This chain links TRBV7-2 with TRBJ2-5, with 7 positions matching TRBD1. The CDR3 sequence is 15 residues long. The V and J ends lost 1 base and 2 bases, in that order; junction bases with no gene match: 4. Looked up from germline, CDR1 is SGHTA and CDR2 is FQGNSA.

The rearrangement uses TRBV5-6 and TRBJ1-1; D gene uncertain. The CDR3 loop spans 12 amino acids. In germline, CDR1 is SGHDT, CDR2 YYEEEE. Trimming pared 7 bases from V and 5 bases from J, leaving 12 bases between. CDR3 sequence: CASSGIPTEAFF. For the CDR3, the DNA is TGTGCCAGCTCGGGAATCCCAACTGAAGCTTTCTTT. Together with reference TRBV5-6 and TRBJ1-1, the CDR3 gives the full variable domain: DAGVTQSPTHLIKTRGQQVTLRCSPKSGHDTVSWYQQALGQGPQFIFQYYEEEERQRGNFPDRFSGHQFPNYSSELNVNALLLGDSALYLCASSGIPTEAFFGQGTRLTVV.

The genes are TRBV6-5 and TRBJ1-2; the D gene is possibly TRBD1 (6 bases). The CDR3 contains 14 residues. Between the trimmed V and J ends, which lost 5 bases and 8 bases, there was a span of 18 bases. Germline V gene data show CDR1 as MNHEY and CDR2 as SVGAGI. This CDR3 reads CASSKNRDRGGYTF. The DNA for the CDR3 is TGTGCCAGCAGTAAAAACCGGGATAGGGGGGGCTACACCTTC.

The rearrangement links TRBV4-1 to TRBJ2-1; 7 bases agree with TRBD1. Per germline, CDR1 MGHRA and CDR2 YSYEKL. The J segment lost 7 bases and the V segment lost 2 bases, leaving 11 bases of the junction unmatched. The CDR3 is made up of 16 amino acids. CDR3 in DNA: TGCGCCAGCAGCCAACCCCTTAGAGGGGGCATAAATGAGCAGTTCTTC. Translating it yields CASSQPLRGGINEQFF.